The sequence of this T cell receptor beta chain was determined in a study of a mutant IDH1 vaccine in newly diagnosed glioma. Study at large: The treated population exhibited a male proportion of roughly 62%, a female proportion of about 38%, and a mean age of approximately 41 years. Radiotherapy, temozolomide, or both had been given previously, and both were given to most. Study-wide points: Immune responses induced by the vaccine were seen in around 93% of patients, spanning multiple MHC alleles.

CDR3 length: 15 residues. Germline CDR1 and CDR2: SEHNR and FQNEAQ (reference sequence). Unmatched junction bases numbered 6, after V lost 3 bases and J lost 3 bases. Sequencing used immunoSEQ multiplex PCR; TCRdb keeps in-frame clones, though not all of them. The sample shows 110,000 or so clones, about 90% of them seen only once. Turning to this clone: Its target is unknown.

The time point was: week 11, during vaccination. Vaccinated patients received 300 ug of mutant IDH1 20-mer peptide per dose, with topical imiquimod. The sample consisted of PBMCs, taken from a glioma patient whose treatment included an IDH1 peptide vaccine. The receptor comes from a woman in her forties or fifties with glioma. The rearrangement joins TRBV7-9 to TRBJ2-3; TRBD1 matches at 7 bases. The CDR3 is CASSFLQGQTDTQYF. The CDR3 nucleotides read TGTGCCAGCAGCTTCCTACAGGGGCAGACAGATACGCAGTATTTT.